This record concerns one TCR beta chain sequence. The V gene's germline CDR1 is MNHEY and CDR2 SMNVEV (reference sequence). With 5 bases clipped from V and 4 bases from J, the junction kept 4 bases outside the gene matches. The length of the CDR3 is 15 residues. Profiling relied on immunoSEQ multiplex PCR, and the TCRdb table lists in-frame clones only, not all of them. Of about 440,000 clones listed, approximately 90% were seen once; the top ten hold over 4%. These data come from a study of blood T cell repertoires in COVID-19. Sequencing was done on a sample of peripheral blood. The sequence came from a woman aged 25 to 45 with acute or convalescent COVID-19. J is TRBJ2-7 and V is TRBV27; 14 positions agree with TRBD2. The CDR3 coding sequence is TGTGCCAGCAGTCGGACTAGCGGGGGGTGGTACGAGCAGTACTTC. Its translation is CASSRTSGGWYEQYF.